Described below is a single T cell receptor (beta chain) sequence and its context. As yet, its antigen is unknown. The data are from a study of cytomegalovirus exposure and HLA in healthy donors. Study information: Later analysis reported that the approximately 120 validation repertoires shared the platform of the approximately 670 first-cohort repertoires.

Trimming pared 0 bases from V and 4 bases from J, leaving 10 bases between. This CDR3 has 14 residues. Germline-derived CDR1 and CDR2 are SGDLS and YYNGEE. Study-wide results and limits: The classifier, whose performance was assessed in both the original and validation cohorts, reportedly diagnosed cytomegalovirus status with high specificity and sensitivity. Subsequent analysis showed first-cohort TCR clusters tending to co-occur in more than 90 validation repertoires. The study recorded 150 to 200 TCR beta chains that were cytomegalovirus-associated.

Profiling relied on immunoSEQ multiplex PCR, and the TCRdb table lists in-frame clones only, not all of them. Here the sample spans 150,000 to 180,000 clones, 80% to 90% being singletons. This chain uses TRBV9 with TRBJ1-2; D call uncertain. The sequenced sample consisted of PBMCs. This clonotype was obtained from a man between 18 and 35 years old in good health and CMV-seropositive. CDR3 protein: CASSVDSSLYGYTF. In DNA form, the CDR3 reads TGTGCCAGCAGCGTAGACAGCAGCCTCTATGGCTACACCTTC.